This TCR beta chain was recorded in a study of breast tumors, draining lymph nodes, adjacent tissues. The study's findings and limits: Tumors had less TCR diversity than lymph nodes, more than nontumor tissue. Most tumor T cells seemingly derive from lymph node, then expand in tumor.

TCRdb reprocessed the multiplex PCR reads via MiXCR and lists one record per CDR3 protein. The sample comprises about 19,000 distinct CDR3 sequences, 43% of which are singletons, and 15% to 20% rests with the top ten. This clonotype showed up many times. The antigen is unknown. Germline V lookup: CDR1 SEHNR, CDR2 FQNEAQ (reference sequence). The CDR3 has 16 residues. V was pared by 5 bases and J by 0 bases, with 14 bases between. This clonotype originated in a female donor with breast cancer. Some clones in this sample may be carry-over from other donors' samples. The sequencing input was breast tumor tissue. The gene calls are TRBV7-9 and TRBJ2-1, with a tentative D call TRBD2 (6 bases). CDR3 coding DNA: TGTGCCAGCAGCCCTCGGGACTTGAGCTCCTACAATGAGCAGTTCTTC. This encodes CASSPRDLSSYNEQFF.